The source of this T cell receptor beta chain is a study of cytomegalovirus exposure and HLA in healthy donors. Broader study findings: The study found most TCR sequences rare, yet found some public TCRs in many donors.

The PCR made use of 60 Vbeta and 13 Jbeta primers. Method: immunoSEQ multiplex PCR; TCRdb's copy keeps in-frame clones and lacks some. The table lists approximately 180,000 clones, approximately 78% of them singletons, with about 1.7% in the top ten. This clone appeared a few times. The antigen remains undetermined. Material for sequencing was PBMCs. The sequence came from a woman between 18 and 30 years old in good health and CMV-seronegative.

CDR3 nucleotides: TGTGCCAGCAGCTTAGGGATACAGGGGCCGGCTTTCTTT. The encoded protein is CASSLGIQGPAFF. The rearrangement joins TRBV7-9 to TRBJ1-1, with 7 bases fitting TRBD1. This CDR3 is 13 amino acids long. J lost 11 bases, V lost 1 base, and 7 bases had no gene match. Germline CDR1 reads SEHNR; CDR2 reads FQNEAQ (reference sequence).